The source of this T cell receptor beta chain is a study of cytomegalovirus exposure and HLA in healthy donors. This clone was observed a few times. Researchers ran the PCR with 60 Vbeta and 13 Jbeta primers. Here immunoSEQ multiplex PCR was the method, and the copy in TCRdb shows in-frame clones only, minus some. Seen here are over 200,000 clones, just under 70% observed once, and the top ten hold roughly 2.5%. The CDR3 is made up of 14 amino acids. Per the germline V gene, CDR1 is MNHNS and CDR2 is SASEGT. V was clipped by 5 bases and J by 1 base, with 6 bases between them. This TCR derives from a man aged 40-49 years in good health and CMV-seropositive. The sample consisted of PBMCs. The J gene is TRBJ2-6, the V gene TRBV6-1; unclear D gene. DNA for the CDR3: TGTGCCAGCAGTTTCGTATCTGGGGCCAACGTCCTGACTTTC. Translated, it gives CASSFVSGANVLTF.